Sequencing of this TCR beta chain was carried out in a study of shared clonotypes between healthy human individuals. Study-level information: Donors had three CD4 naive, three CD4 memory, two CD8 naive and one CD8 memory plate apiece.

Positive CCR7 selection of CD45RO-negative cells yielded the naive CD8 cells, and terminally differentiated effector memory CD45RA+ cells were excluded. Nashville, Tennessee was home to all donors, each a Caucasian adult. The authors distributed each subset's genomic DNA evenly over several immunoSEQ plates. Libraries were prepared by immunoSEQ multiplex PCR; TCRdb keeps only in-frame clonotypes and omits some of them. Here the sample spans hundreds of thousands of clones, approximately 96% being singletons. The germline gives CDR1 MDHEN, CDR2 SYDVKM. V lost 5 bases, J lost 5 bases, and 16 bases lay in between. This CDR3 contains 15 residues.

The material sequenced was naive CD8+ T cells sorted from blood. The rearrangement links TRBV28 to TRBJ2-1; D unresolved. The sequence came from a woman between 25 and 40 years old in good health. The CDR3 region is CASSLRMKTDNEQFF. In DNA form, the CDR3 reads TGTGCCAGCAGTCTGAGAATGAAAACAGACAATGAGCAGTTCTTC.